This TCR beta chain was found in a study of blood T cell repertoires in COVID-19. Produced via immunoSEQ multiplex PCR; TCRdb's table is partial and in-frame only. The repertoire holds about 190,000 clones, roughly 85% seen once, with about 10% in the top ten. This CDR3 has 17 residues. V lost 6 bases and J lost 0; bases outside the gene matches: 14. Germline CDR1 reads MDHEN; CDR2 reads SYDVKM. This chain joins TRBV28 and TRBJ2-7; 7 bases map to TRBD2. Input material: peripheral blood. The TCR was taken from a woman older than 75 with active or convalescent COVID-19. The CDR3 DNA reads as TGTGCCAGCAGACACTCTACCACTAGCGCCACCTCCTACGAGCAGTACTTC. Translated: CASRHSTTSATSYEQYF.